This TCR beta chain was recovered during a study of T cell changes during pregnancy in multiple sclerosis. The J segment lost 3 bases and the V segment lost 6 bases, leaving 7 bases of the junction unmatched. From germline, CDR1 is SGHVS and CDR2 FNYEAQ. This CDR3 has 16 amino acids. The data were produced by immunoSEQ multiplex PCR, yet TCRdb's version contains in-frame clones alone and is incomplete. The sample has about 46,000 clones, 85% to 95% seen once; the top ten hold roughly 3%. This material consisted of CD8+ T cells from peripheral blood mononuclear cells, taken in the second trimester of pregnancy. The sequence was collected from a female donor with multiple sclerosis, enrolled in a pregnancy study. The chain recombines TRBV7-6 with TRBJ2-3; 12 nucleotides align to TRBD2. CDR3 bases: TGTGCCAGCAGTACACCTCTAGCGGGGGGGACAGATACGCAGTATTTT. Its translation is CASSTPLAGGTDTQYF.